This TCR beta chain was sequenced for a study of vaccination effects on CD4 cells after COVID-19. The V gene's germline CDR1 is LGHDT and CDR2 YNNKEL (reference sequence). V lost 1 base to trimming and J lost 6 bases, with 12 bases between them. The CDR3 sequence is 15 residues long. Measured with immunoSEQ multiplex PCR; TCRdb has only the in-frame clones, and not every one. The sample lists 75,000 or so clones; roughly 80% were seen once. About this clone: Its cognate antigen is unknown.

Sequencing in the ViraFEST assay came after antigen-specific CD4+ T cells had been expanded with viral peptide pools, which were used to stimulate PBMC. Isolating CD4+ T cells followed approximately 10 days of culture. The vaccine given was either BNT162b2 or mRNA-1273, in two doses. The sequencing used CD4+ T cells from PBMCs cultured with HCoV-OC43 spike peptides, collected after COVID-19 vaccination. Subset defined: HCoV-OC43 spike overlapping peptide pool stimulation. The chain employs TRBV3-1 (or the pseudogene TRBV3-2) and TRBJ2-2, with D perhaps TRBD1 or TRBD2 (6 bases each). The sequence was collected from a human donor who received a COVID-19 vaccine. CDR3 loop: CASSQAGAKAGELFF. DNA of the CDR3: TGTGCCAGCAGCCAAGCGGGGGCCAAAGCCGGGGAGCTGTTTTTT.